Below, 20 T cell receptor beta chains from the same sample are listed, as sequenced in a study. In TCRdb, the RT-PCR reads were re-called with MiXCR into one record per CDR3 protein. The repertoire holds 550,000 to 750,000 distinct CDR3 sequences, with 13% to 15% as singletons. The sample was memory CD4+ T cells from blood. These receptors were taken from a female donor in good health, serving as a healthy control.

This clonotype was detected only a few times. The rearrangement uses TRBV4-3 and TRBJ2-2, with 7 bases matching TRBD1. The germline V gene has CDR1 LGHNA and CDR2 YSLEER. The CDR3 length is 14 residues. V gave up 3 bases and J gave up 6 bases; unmatched junction bases: 4. CDR3 protein: CASSQTRGSGELFF. The CDR3 nucleotides are TGCGCCAGCAGCCAGACCAGGGGGTCCGGGGAGCTGTTTTTT.

This clonotype was seen many times. The rearrangement joins TRBV27 to TRBJ2-7, with D perhaps TRBD2 (5 bases). This CDR3 has 14 amino acids. The ends were cut back, 6 bases at V and 4 bases at J, with 16 bases in the middle. The germline V gene encodes CDR1 MNHEY and CDR2 SMNVEV (reference sequence). The CDR3 region is CASSLVGVGYEQYF. DNA for the CDR3: TGTGCCAGCAGCTTAGTCGGGGTCGGGTACGAGCAGTACTTC.

This clonotype was recorded many times. V is TRBV7-8 and J is TRBJ2-1; 7 positions agree with TRBD2. Germline lookup yields CDR1 SGHVS and CDR2 FQNEAQ. This CDR3 spans 14 amino acids. The J segment lost 7 bases and the V segment lost 5 bases, leaving 8 bases of the junction unmatched. The chain's CDR3 is CASSLKRDRNEQFF. CDR3 DNA sequence: TGTGCCAGCAGCCTGAAGCGGGATCGGAATGAGCAGTTCTTC.

This clonotype appeared many times. At one end, the junction sequence differs from germline, possibly due to a read error. This rearrangement joins TRBV7-9 to TRBJ1-5, with D perhaps TRBD1 (6 bases). The germline gives CDR1 SEHNR, CDR2 FQNEAQ (reference sequence). The CDR3 is made up of 14 amino acids. This CDR3 is CASSLEGGNQPQHF. The CDR3 bases are TGCGCCAGCAGCTTGGAGGGGGGCAATCAGCCCCAGCATTTT.

This clonotype was seen repeatedly, ten times or more. CDR3: CASRLGLAGTDTQYF. In DNA form, the CDR3 reads TGTGCCAGCAGGTTGGGACTAGCGGGCACAGATACGCAGTATTTT. The chain has TRBV6-5 and TRBJ2-3, with 11 bases lining up with TRBD2. The CDR3 loop spans 15 amino acids. CDR1 is MNHEY, CDR2 SVGAGI, per germline. The V segment lost 6 bases and the J segment 1 base; nucleotides outside the gene matches: 3.

The chain joins TRBV9 to TRBJ2-1; no clear D gene. Germline CDR1 SGDLS, CDR2 YYNGEE. The V and J ends lost 0 bases and 9 bases respectively, with 13 bases between them. This CDR3 is 14 amino acids long. The CDR3 DNA reads as TGTGCCAGCAGCGTAGTAGGAGACATCGGTGAGCAGTTCTTC. Translated: CASSVVGDIGEQFF.

The J gene is TRBJ2-1, the V gene TRBV15; D could derive from TRBD1 or TRBD2 (5 bases each). Germline CDR1 is LNHNV and CDR2 is YYDKDF (reference sequence). Between the trimmed V and J ends, which lost 5 bases and 1 base, there was a span of 15 bases. CDR3 length: 16 residues. CDR3 coding DNA: TGTGCCACCAGCCGGTTCGGGGCAGCATCCTACAATGAGCAGTTCTTC. It specifies CATSRFGAASYNEQFF. The full variable domain, with the rest looked up from reference TRBV15 and TRBJ2-1, is DAMVIQNPRYQVTQFGKPVTLSCSQTLNHNVMYWYQQKSSQAPKLLFHYYDKDFNNEADTPDNFQSRRPNTSFCFLDIRSPGLGDTAMYLCATSRFGAASYNEQFFGPGTRLTVL.

The chain links TRBV7-2 to TRBJ1-2; a weak D match, TRBD1 (6 bases). The CDR3 covers 14 residues. V gave up 7 bases and J gave up 4 bases, with 16 bases separating them. CDR1 and CDR2 from the germline V gene are SGHTA and FQGNSA. The CDR3 spells CASNQGLDGYGYTF. DNA of the CDR3: TGTGCCAGCAACCAGGGGTTGGATGGCTATGGCTACACCTTC.

The chain links TRBV4-1 to TRBJ2-1; 13 bases map to TRBD2. The J segment lost 5 bases and the V segment lost 1 base, leaving 8 bases of the junction unmatched. Looked up from germline, CDR1 is MGHRA and CDR2 is YSYEKL. The CDR3 extends over 18 amino acids. DNA for the CDR3: TGCGCCAGCAGCCAAGGACTAGCGGGGGGCCGGTACAACAATGAGCAGTTCTTC. It codes for CASSQGLAGGRYNNEQFF.

This clonotype was seen repeatedly, ten times or more. The CDR3 here is CASSDPGSYNEQFF. CDR3 coding DNA: TGCGCCAGCAGCGACCCGGGTTCCTACAATGAGCAGTTCTTC. This chain connects TRBV4-3 to TRBJ2-1; no firm D call. The V end was cut by 5 bases, the J end by 1 base, with 9 bases between. The CDR3 runs to 14 residues. Germline CDR1 is LGHNA and CDR2 is YSLEER.

This clonotype was observed a few times. The chain has TRBV4-2 and TRBJ1-5, with 8 bases that match TRBD1. This CDR3 region has 16 residues. J lost 3 bases, V lost 2 bases, and 6 bases had no gene match. The germline V gene encodes CDR1 LGHNA and CDR2 YNFKEQ. This chain's CDR3 is CASSQSGGVANQPQHF. Here the CDR3 DNA reads TGTGCCAGCAGCCAATCAGGGGGCGTTGCCAATCAGCCCCAGCATTTT.

The V call is TRBV11-2, the J call TRBJ2-7; no clear D gene. Germline V lookup: CDR1 SGHAT, CDR2 FQNNGV. This CDR3 is 15 amino acids long. Trimming took 1 base from V and 6 from J, leaving 16 bases between them. The CDR3 nucleotides are TGTGCCAGCAGCTTAGGCCCCGAGTATAGCTCCGAGCAGTACTTC. This encodes CASSLGPEYSSEQYF.

Many counts were recorded for this clonotype. The rearrangement uses TRBV5-1 and TRBJ2-7; D not certain. The CDR3 runs 13 residues. Looked up from germline, CDR1 is SGHRS and CDR2 is YFSETQ. Trimming pared 1 base from V and 3 bases from J, leaving 8 bases between. The CDR3 reads CASSLSQYYEQYF. For the CDR3, the DNA is TGCGCCAGCAGCTTGTCCCAGTACTACGAGCAGTACTTC.

V and J are TRBV20-1 and TRBJ2-3; the D is unclear. Germline CDR1 and CDR2: DFQATT and SNEGSKA (reference sequence). V was clipped by 4 bases and J by 7 bases, with 12 bases between them. The CDR3 has 12 amino acids. CDR3 nucleotide sequence: TGCAGTGCTACCGAACCCCCCAATACGCAGTATTTT. Its protein product is CSATEPPNTQYF.

This clonotype was seen only a few times. The chain uses TRBV7-2 and TRBJ1-2, with 7 positions matching TRBD1. The CDR3 sequence is 15 residues long. Per germline, CDR1 SGHTA and CDR2 FQGNSA. V was pared by 0 bases and J by 2 bases, with 3 bases of the junction left unmatched. The CDR3 here is CASSLAMGQNYGYTF. The CDR3 nucleotides read TGTGCCAGCAGCTTAGCTATGGGACAGAACTATGGCTACACCTTC. The full variable domain, its missing parts supplied by reference TRBV7-2 and TRBJ1-2, is GAGVSQSPSNKVTEKGKDVELRCDPISGHTALYWYRQSLGQGLEFLIYFQGNSAPDKSGLPSDRFSAERTGGSVSTLTIQRTQQEDSAVYLCASSLAMGQNYGYTFGSGTRLTVV.

This clonotype was seen a handful of times. The chain uses TRBV20-1 and TRBJ2-3; D remains ambiguous. Germline lookup yields CDR1 DFQATT and CDR2 SNEGSKA (reference sequence). The CDR3 covers 14 residues. The germline V and J ends were trimmed by 3 bases and 3 bases, with 13 bases remaining between them. The CDR3 loop is CSARALGPTDTQYF. The CDR3, as DNA: TGCAGTGCTAGGGCCCTGGGTCCGACAGATACGCAGTATTTT.

V is TRBV20-1 and J is TRBJ1-2; D call uncertain. The ends were cut back, 0 bases at V and 6 bases at J, with 11 bases in the middle. The CDR3 contains 13 residues. The V gene's germline CDR1 is DFQATT and CDR2 SNEGSKA (reference sequence). CDR3 DNA: TGCAGTGCTAGAGATGGACGGCAAAATGGCTACACCTTC. The encoded protein is CSARDGRQNGYTF.

V and J are TRBV7-3 and TRBJ2-1; D unclear. This CDR3 region has 14 residues. The V end was cut by 1 base, the J end by 5 bases, with 9 bases between. Germline CDR1 reads SGHTA; CDR2 reads FQGTGA. This CDR3 reads CASSLRSRDNEQFF. For the CDR3, the DNA is TGTGCCAGCAGCTTAAGGTCTAGAGACAATGAGCAGTTCTTC.

This clonotype was seen at least ten times. V gene TRBV6-5 combines with J gene TRBJ2-7, with a weak D call TRBD1 (7 bases). V lost 0 bases, J lost 7 bases, and 19 bases lay in between. The length of the CDR3 is 16 residues. Germline CDR1 reads MNHEY; CDR2 reads SVGAGI. In DNA form, the CDR3 reads TGTGCCAGCAGTTACTCGGCAGGAGGAGGGGGCCTAGAGCAGTACTTC. Translation: CASSYSAGGGGLEQYF.

In its sample, this clonotype was seen a few times. J is TRBJ1-5 and V is TRBV7-2, with D perhaps matching TRBD1 (5 bases). V was clipped by 5 bases and J by 3 bases, with 17 bases between them. CDR1 and CDR2 from the germline V gene are SGHTA and FQGNSA. This CDR3 spans 16 amino acids. This CDR3 reads CASSPGGGSINQPQHF. CDR3 bases: TGTGCCAGCAGCCCCGGGGGGGGGTCGATCAATCAGCCCCAGCATTTT.